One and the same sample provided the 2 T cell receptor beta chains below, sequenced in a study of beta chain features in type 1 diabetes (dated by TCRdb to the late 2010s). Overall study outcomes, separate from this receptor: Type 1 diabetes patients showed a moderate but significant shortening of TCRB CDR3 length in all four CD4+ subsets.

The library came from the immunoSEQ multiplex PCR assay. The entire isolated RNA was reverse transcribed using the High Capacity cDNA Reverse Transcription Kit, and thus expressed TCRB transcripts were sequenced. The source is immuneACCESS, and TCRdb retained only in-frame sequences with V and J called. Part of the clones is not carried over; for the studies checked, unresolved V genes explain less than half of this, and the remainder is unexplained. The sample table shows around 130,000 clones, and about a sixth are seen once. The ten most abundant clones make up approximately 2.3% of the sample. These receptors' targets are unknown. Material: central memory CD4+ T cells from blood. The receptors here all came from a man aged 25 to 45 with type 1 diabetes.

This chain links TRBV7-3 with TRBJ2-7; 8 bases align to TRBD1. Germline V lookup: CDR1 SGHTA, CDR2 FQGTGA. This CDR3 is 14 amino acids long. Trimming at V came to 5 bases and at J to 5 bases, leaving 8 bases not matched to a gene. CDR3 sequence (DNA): TGTGCCAGCAGCCTTACCGGGACAGGCCACGAGCAGTACTTC. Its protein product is CASSLTGTGHEQYF.

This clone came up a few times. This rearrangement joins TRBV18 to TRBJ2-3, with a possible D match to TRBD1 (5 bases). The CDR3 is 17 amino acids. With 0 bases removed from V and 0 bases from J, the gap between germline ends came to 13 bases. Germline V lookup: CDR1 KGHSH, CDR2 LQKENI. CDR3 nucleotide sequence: TGTGCCAGCTCACCACCTGACAGACCGAGGAGCACAGATACGCAGTATTTT. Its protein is CASSPPDRPRSTDTQYF.